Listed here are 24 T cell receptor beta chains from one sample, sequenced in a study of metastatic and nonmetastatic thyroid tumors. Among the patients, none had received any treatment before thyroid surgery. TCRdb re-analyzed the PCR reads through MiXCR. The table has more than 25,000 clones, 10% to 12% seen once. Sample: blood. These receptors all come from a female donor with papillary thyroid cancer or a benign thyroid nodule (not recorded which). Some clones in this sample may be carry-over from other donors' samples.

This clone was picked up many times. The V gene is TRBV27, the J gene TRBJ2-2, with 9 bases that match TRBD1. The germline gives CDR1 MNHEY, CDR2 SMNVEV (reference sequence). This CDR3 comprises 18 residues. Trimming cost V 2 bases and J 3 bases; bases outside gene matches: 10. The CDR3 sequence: CASSLGAGQGMYTGELFF. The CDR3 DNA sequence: TGTGCCAGCAGTTTAGGGGCTGGACAGGGGATGTACACCGGGGAGCTGTTTTTT.

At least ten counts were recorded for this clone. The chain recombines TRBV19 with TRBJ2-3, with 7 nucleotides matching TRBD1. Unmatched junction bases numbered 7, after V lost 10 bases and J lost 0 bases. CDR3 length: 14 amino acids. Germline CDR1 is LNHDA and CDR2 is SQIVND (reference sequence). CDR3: CATRTGASTDTQYF. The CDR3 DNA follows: TGTGCCACTAGGACAGGAGCTAGCACAGATACGCAGTATTTT. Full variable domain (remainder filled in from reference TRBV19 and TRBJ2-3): DGGITQSPKYLFRKEGQNVTLSCEQNLNHDAMYWYRQDPGQGLRLIYYSQIVNDFQKGDIAEGYSVSREKKESFPLTVTSAQKNPTAFYLCATRTGASTDTQYFGPGTRLTVL.

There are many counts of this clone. The CDR3 is CATRRGAGYTF. Here the CDR3 DNA reads TGTGCCACCCGCCGGGGGGCCGGCTACACCTTC. The chain carries TRBV12-3 or TRBV12-4 and TRBJ1-2; TRBD1 is a possible D gene (6 bases). This CDR3 has 11 residues. Trimming cost V 10 bases and J 8 bases, with 14 bases left between them.

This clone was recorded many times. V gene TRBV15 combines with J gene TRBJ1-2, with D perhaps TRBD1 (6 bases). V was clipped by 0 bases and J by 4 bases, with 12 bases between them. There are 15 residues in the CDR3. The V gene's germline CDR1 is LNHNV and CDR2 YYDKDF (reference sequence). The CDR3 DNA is TGTGCCACCAGCAGAGATCGACGGACAGCCTATGGCTACACCTTC. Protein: CATSRDRRTAYGYTF.

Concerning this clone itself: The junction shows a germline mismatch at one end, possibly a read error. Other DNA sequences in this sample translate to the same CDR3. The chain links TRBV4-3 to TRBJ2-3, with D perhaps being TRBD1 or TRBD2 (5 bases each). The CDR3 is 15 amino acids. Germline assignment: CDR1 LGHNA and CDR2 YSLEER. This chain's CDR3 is CASSAKGWFGNTQYF. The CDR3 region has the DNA TGCGCAAGCAGCGCCAAGGGGTGGTTCGGGAATACGCAGTATTTT.

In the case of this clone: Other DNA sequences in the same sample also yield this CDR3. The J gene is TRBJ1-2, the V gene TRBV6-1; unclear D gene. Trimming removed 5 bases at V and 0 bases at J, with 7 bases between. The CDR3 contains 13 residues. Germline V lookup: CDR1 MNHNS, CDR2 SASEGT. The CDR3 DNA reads TGTGCCAGCAGTCCCGGCCCTAACTATGGCTACACCTTC. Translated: CASSPGPNYGYTF.

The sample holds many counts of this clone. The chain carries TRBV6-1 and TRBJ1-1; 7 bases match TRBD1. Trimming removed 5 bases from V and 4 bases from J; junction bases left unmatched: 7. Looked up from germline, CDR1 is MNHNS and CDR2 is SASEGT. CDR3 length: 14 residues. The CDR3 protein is CASSYRDSGTEAFF. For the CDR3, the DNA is TGTGCCAGCAGTTATAGGGACAGCGGCACTGAAGCTTTCTTT.

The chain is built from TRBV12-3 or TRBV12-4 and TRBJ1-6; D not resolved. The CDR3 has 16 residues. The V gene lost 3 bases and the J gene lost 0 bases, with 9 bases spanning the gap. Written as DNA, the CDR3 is TGTGCCAGCAGTTTTGTGGGATCCTCCTATAATTCACCCCTCCACTTT. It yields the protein CASSFVGSSYNSPLHF.

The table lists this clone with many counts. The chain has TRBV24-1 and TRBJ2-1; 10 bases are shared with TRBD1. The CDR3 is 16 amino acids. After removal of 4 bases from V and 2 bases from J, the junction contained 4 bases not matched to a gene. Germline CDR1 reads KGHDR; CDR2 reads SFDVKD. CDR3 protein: CATSDLGQGAYNEQFF. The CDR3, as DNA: TGTGCCACCAGTGACTTAGGACAGGGGGCCTACAATGAGCAGTTCTTC.

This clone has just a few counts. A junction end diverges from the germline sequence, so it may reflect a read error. CDR3 in amino acids: CASHGPGGVYDQYF. CDR3 coding DNA: TGTGCCAGCCACGGGCCCGGGGGTGTCTACGATCAGTACTTC. The gene calls are TRBV19 and TRBJ2-7; tentative D call: TRBD2 (6 bases). Germline V gene sequence: CDR1 LNHDA, CDR2 SQIVND (reference sequence). The CDR3 extends over 14 amino acids.

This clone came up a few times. The CDR3 loop reads CASSQESGYRAEETQYF. In DNA form, the CDR3 reads TGTGCCAGCAGCCAAGAGTCCGGATACAGGGCTGAAGAGACCCAGTACTTC. The V and J genes are TRBV3-1 and TRBJ2-5, with D maybe TRBD1 (6 bases). CDR3 size: 17 residues. Trimming cost V 0 bases and J 3 bases, with 17 bases left between them. From germline, CDR1 is LGHDT and CDR2 YNNKEL (reference sequence).

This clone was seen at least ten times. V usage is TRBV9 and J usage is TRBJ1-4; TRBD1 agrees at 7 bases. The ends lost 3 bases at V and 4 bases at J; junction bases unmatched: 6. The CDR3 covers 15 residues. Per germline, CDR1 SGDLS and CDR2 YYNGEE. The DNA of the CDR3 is TGTGCCAGCAGCGGGCAGACAGGGTTTAATGAAAAACTGTTTTTT. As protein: CASSGQTGFNEKLFF. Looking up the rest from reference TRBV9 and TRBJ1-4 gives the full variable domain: DSGVTQTPKHLITATGQRVTLRCSPRSGDLSVYWYQQSLDQGLQFLIQYYNGEERAKGNILERFSAQQFPDLHSELNLSSLELGDSALYFCASSGQTGFNEKLFFGSGTQLSVL.

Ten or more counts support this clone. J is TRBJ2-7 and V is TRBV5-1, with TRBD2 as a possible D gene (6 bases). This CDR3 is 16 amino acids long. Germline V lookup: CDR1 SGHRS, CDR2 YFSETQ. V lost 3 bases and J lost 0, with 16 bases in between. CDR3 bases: TGCGCCAGCAGCTGGGGGGACGGACCGAGCTCCTACGAGCAGTACTTC. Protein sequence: CASSWGDGPSSYEQYF.

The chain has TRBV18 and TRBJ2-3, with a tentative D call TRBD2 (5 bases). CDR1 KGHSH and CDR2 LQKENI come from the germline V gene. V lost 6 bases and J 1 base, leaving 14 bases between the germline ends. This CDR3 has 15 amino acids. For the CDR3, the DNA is TGTGCCAGCTCGCCCCCCAAGAGGGGCACAGATACGCAGTATTTT. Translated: CASSPPKRGTDTQYF. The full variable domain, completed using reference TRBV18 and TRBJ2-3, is NAGVMQNPRHLVRRRGQEARLRCSPMKGHSHVYWYRQLPEEGLKFMVYLQKENIIDESGMPKERFSAEFPKEGPSILRIQQVVRGDSAAYFCASSPPKRGTDTQYFGPGTRLTVL.

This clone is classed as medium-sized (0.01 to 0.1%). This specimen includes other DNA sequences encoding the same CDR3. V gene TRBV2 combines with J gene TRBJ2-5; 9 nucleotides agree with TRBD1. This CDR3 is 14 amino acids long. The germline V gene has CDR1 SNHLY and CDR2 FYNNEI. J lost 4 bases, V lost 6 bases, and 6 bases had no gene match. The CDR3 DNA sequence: TGTGCCAGCAGCGGGACAGGGAGTGGAGAGACCCAGTACTTC. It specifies CASSGTGSGETQYF. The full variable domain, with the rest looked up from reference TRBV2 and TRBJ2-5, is EPEVTQTPSHQVTQMGQEVILRCVPISNHLYFYWYRQILGQKVEFLVSFYNNEISEKSEIFDDQFSVERPDGSNFTLKIRSTKLEDSAMYFCASSGTGSGETQYFGPGTRLLVL.

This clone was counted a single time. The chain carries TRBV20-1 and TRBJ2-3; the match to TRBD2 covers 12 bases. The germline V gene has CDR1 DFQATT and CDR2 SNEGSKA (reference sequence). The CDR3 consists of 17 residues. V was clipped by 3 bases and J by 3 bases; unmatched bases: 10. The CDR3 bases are TGCAGTGCTAGCCTATCTAGCGGGAGGGGGACGACAGATACGCAGTATTTT. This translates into CSASLSSGRGTTDTQYF.

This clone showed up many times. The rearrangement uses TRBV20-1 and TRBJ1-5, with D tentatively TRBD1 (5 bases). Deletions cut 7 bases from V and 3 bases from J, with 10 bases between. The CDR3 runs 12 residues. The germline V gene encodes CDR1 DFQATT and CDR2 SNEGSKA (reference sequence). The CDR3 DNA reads TGCAGTGTGCACAGGACCAATCAGCCCCAGCATTTT. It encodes CSVHRTNQPQHF.

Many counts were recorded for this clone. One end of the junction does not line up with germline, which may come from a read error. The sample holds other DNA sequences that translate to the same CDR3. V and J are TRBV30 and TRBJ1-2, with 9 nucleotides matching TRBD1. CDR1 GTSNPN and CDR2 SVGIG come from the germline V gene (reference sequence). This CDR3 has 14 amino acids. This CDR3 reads CTVGQGILGDGYTF. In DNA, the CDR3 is TGTACCGTGGGACAGGGCATCCTAGGGGATGGTTACACCTTC.

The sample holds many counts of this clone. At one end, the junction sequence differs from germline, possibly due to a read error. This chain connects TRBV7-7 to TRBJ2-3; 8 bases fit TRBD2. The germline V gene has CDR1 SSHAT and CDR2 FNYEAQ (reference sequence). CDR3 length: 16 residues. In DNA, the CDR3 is TGTGCTAGCAGCTTAGTACCCAGCGGGAGTAAAGATACGCAGTATTTT. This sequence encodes CASSLVPSGSKDTQYF.

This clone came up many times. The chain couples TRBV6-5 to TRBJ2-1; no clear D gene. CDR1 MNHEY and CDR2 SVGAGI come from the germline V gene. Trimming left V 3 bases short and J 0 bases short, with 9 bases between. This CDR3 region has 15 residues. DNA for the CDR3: TGTGCCAGCAGTTATGGACCCCCCTCCTACAATGAGCAGTTCTTC. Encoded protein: CASSYGPPSYNEQFF.

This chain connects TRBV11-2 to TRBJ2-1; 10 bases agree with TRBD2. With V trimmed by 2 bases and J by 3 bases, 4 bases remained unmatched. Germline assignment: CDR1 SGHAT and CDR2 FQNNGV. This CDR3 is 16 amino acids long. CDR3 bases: TGTGCCAGCAGCTTACAAGCGGGAGGGTTCTACAATGAGCAGTTCTTC. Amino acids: CASSLQAGGFYNEQFF. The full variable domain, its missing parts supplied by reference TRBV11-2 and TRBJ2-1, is EAGVAQSPRYKIIEKRQSVAFWCNPISGHATLYWYQQILGQGPKLLIQFQNNGVVDDSQLPKDRFSAERLKGVDSTLKIQPAKLEDSAVYLCASSLQAGGFYNEQFFGPGTRLTVL.

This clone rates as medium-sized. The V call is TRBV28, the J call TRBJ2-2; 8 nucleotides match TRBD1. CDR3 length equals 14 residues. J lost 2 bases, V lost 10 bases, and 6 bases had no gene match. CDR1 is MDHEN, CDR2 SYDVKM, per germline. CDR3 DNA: TGTGCCATCCGGACAGGGCTTAACACCGGGGAGCTGTTTTTT. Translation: CAIRTGLNTGELFF.

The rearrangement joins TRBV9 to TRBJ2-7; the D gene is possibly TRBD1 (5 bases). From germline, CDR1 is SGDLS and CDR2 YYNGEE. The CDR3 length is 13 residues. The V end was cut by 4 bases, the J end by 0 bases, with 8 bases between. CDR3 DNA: TGTGCCAGCAGCCAGGACAACTCCTACGAGCAGTACTTC. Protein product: CASSQDNSYEQYF.

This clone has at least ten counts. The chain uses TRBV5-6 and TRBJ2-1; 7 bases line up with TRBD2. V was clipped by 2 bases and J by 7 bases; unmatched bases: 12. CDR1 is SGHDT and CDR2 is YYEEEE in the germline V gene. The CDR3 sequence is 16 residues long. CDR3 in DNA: TGTGCCAGCAGCTTCCTTAGCGGGTCCGGGAAGAATGAGCAGTTCTTC. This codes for CASSFLSGSGKNEQFF.